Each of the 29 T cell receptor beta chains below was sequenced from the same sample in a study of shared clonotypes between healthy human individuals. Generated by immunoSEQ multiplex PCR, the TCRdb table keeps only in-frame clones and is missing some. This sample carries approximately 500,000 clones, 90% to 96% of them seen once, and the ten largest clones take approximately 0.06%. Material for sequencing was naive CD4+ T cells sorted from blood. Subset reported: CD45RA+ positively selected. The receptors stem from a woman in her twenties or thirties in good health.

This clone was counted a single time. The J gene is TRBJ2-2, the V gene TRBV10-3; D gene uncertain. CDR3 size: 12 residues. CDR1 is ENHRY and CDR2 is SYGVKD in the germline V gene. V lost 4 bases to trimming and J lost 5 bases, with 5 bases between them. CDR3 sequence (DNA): TGTGCCATCAGTGTTTGGACCGGGGAGCTGTTTTTT. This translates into CAISVWTGELFF.

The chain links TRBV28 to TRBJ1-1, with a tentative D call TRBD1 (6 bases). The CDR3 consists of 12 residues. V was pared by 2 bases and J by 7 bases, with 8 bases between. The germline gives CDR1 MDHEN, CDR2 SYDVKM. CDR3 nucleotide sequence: TGTGCCAGCAGTTTACAGGGGAGTGAAGCTTTCTTT. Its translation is CASSLQGSEAFF.

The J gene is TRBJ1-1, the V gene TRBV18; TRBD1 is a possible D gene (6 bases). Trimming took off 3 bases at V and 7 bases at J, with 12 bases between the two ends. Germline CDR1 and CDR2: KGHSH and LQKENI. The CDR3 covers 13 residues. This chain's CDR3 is CASSPVGHHEAFF. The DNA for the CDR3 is TGTGCCAGCTCACCGGTGGGACATCATGAAGCTTTCTTT. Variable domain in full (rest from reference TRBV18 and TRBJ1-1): NAGVMQNPRHLVRRRGQEARLRCSPMKGHSHVYWYRQLPEEGLKFMVYLQKENIIDESGMPKERFSAEFPKEGPSILRIQQVVRGDSAAYFCASSPVGHHEAFFGQGTRLTVV.

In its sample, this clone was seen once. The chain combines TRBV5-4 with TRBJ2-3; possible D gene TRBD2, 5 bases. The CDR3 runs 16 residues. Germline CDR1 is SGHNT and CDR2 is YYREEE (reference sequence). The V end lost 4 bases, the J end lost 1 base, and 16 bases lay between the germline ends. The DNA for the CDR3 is TGTGCCAGCAGCATACGACGGGAATGGGGCACAGATACGCAGTATTTT. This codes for CASSIRREWGTDTQYF. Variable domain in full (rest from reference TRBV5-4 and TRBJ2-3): ETGVTQSPTHLIKTRGQQVTLRCSSQSGHNTVSWYQQALGQGPQFIFQYYREEENGRGNFPPRFSGLQFPNYSSELNVNALELDDSALYLCASSIRREWGTDTQYFGPGTRLTVL.

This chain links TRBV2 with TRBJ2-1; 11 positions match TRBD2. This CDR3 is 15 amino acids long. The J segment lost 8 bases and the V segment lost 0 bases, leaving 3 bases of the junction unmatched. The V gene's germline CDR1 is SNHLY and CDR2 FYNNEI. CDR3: CASSEASGRVHEQFF. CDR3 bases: TGTGCCAGCAGTGAAGCTAGCGGGAGGGTGCATGAGCAGTTCTTC. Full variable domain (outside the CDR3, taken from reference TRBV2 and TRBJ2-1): EPEVTQTPSHQVTQMGQEVILRCVPISNHLYFYWYRQILGQKVEFLVSFYNNEISEKSEIFDDQFSVERPDGSNFTLKIRSTKLEDSAMYFCASSEASGRVHEQFFGPGTRLTVL.

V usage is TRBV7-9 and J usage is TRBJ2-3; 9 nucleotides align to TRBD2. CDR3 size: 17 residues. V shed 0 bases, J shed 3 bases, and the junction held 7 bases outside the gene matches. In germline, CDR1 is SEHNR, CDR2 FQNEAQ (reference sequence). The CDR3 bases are TGTGCCAGCAGCTTAGCGCTGCCTAGCGGGGATACAGATACGCAGTATTTT. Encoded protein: CASSLALPSGDTDTQYF.

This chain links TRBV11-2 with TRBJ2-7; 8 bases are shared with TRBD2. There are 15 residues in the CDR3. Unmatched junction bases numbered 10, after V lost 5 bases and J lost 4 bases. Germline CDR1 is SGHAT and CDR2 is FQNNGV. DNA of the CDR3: TGTGCCAGCAGCACTCCCGGGACTAGTACGTACGAGCAGTACTTC. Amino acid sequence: CASSTPGTSTYEQYF.

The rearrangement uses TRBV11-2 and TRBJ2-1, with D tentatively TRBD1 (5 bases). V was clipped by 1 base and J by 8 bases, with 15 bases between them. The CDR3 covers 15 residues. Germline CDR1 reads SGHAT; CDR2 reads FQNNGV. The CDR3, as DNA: TGTGCCAGCAGCTTAGTGGTGGGGCTTCAGGATGAGCAGTTCTTC. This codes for CASSLVVGLQDEQFF.

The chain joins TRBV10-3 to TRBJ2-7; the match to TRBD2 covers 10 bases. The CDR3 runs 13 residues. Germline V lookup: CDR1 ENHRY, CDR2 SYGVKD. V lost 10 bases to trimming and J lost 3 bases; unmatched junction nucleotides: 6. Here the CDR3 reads CATSGLADYEQYF. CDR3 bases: TGTGCCACCTCTGGACTAGCGGACTACGAGCAGTACTTC.

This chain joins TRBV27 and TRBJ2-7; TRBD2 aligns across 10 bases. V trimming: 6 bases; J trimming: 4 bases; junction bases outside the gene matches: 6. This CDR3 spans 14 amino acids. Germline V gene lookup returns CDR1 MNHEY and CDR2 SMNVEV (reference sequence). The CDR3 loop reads CASRWTSGVYEQYF. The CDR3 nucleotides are TGTGCCAGCAGGTGGACTAGCGGAGTATACGAGCAGTACTTC.

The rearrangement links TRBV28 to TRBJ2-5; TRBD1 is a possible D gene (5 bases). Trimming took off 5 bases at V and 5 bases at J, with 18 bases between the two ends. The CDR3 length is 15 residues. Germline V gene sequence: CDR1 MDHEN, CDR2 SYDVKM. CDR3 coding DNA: TGTGCCAGCAGTCCCCCGACAGTCCGCCGGGAGACCCAGTACTTC. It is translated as CASSPPTVRRETQYF.

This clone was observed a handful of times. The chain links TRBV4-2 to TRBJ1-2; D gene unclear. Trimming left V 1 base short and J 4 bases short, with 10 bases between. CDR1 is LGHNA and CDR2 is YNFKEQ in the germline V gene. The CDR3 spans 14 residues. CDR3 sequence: CASSQVGEAYGYTF. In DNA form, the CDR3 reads TGTGCCAGCAGCCAAGTCGGGGAGGCCTATGGCTACACCTTC.

The CDR3 loop is CATSAQTNEKLFF. The CDR3 DNA follows: TGTGCCACCTCGGCACAGACGAATGAAAAACTGTTTTTT. The V gene is TRBV19, the J gene TRBJ1-4; D remains ambiguous. This CDR3 has 13 residues. Germline CDR1 reads LNHDA; CDR2 reads SQIVND (reference sequence). Trimming shortened V by 10 bases and J by 5 bases, and 14 bases separated the two germline ends.

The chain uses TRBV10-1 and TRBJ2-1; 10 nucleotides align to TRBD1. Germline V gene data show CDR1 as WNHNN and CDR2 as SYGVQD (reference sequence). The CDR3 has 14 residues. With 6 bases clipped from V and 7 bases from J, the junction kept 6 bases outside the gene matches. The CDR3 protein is CASSTWTGGNEQFF. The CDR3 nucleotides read TGCGCCAGCAGCACCTGGACAGGGGGAAATGAGCAGTTCTTC.

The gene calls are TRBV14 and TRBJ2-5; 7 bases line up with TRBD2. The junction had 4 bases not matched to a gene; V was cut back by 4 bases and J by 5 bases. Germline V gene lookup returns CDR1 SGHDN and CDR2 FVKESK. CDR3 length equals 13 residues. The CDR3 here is CASSLGLVETQYF. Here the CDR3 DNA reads TGTGCCAGCAGCCTCGGACTAGTGGAGACCCAGTACTTC.

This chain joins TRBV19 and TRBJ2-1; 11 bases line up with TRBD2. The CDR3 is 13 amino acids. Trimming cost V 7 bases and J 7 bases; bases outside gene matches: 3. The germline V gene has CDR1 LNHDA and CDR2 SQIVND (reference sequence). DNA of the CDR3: TGTGCCAGTATAGGACTAGCGGGTAATGAGCAGTTCTTC. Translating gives CASIGLAGNEQFF.

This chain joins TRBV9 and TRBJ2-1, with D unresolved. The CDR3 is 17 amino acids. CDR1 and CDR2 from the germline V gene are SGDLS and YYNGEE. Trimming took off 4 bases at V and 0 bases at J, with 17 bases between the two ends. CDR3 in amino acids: CASSSRPSRSSYNEQFF. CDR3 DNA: TGTGCCAGCAGCTCGCGCCCGTCGAGAAGCTCCTACAATGAGCAGTTCTTC.

CDR3 nucleotide sequence: TGTGCCAGCAGTTACGTCAAGGGATCTCCGGAGGGCTACACCTTC. It encodes CASSYVKGSPEGYTF. This sequence joins TRBV6-5 and TRBJ1-2; D is unresolved. The CDR3 covers 15 residues. V lost 2 bases and J 8 bases, leaving 18 bases between the germline ends. CDR1 and CDR2 from the germline V gene are MNHEY and SVGAGI.

CDR3 amino acids: CASSLVGPPGELFF. Written as DNA, the CDR3 is TGTGCCAGCAGCTTGGTTGGTCCGCCCGGGGAGCTGTTTTTT. The V call is TRBV11-2, the J call TRBJ2-2; no firm D call. The CDR3 is made up of 14 amino acids. CDR1 is SGHAT and CDR2 is FQNNGV in the germline V gene. The V and J ends lost 3 bases and 6 bases respectively, with 11 bases between them.

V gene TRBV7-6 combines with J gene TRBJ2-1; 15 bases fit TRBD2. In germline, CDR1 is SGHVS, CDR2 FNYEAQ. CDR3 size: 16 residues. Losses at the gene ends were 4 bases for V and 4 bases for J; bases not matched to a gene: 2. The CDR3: CASSWGLAGGYNEQFF. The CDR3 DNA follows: TGTGCCAGCAGCTGGGGACTAGCGGGAGGTTACAATGAGCAGTTCTTC.

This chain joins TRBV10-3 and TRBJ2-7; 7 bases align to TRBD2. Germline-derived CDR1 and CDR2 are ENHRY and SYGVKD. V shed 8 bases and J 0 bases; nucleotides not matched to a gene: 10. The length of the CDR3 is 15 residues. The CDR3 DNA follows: TGTGCCATCGGACTTAGCGGGCTAAACTCCTACGAGCAGTACTTC. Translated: CAIGLSGLNSYEQYF.

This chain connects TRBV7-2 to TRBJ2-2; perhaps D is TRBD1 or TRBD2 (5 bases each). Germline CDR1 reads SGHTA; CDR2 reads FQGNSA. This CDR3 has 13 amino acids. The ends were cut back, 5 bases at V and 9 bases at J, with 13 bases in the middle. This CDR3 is CASSQGPVRELFF. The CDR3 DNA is TGTGCCAGCAGCCAGGGACCAGTTAGGGAGCTGTTTTTT.

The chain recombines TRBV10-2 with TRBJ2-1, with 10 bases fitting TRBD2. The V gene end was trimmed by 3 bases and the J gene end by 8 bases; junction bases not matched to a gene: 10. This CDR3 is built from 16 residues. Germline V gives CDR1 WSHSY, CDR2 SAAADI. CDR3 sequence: CASSDPSGRDLHEQFF. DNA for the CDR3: TGCGCCAGCAGTGACCCGAGCGGGAGGGACCTCCATGAGCAGTTCTTC.

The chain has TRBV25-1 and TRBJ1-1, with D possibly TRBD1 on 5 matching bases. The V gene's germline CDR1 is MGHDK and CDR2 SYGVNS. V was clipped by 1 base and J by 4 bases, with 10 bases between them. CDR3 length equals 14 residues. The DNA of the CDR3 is TGTGCCAGCAGTGAATCCGGGACGGGCACTGAAGCTTTCTTT. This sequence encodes CASSESGTGTEAFF.

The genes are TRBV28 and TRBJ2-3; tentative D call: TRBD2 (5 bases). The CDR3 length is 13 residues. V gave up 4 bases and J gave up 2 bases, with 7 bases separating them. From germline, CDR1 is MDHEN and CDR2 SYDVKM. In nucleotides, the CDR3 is TGTGCCAGCAGTTCAGCGGCCACAGATACGCAGTATTTT. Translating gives CASSSAATDTQYF.

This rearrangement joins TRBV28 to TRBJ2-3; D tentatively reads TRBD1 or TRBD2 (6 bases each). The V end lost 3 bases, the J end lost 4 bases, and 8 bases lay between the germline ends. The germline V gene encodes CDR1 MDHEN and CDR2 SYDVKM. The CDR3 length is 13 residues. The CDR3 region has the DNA TGTGCCAGCAGTTTCGGGGGCCCAGATACGCAGTATTTT. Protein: CASSFGGPDTQYF. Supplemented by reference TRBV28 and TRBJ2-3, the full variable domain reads DVKVTQSSRYLVKRTGEKVFLECVQDMDHENMFWYRQDPGLGLRLIYFSYDVKMKEKGDIPEGYSVSREKKERFSLILESASTNQTSMYLCASSFGGPDTQYFGPGTRLTVL.

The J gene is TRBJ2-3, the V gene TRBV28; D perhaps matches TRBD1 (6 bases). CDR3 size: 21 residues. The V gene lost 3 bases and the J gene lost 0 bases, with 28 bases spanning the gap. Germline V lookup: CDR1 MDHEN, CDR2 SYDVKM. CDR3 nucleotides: TGTGCCAGCAGTTTTGTTTTCGTAAATACAGGGAAGTTGGGGAGCACAGATACGCAGTATTTT. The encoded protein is CASSFVFVNTGKLGSTDTQYF.

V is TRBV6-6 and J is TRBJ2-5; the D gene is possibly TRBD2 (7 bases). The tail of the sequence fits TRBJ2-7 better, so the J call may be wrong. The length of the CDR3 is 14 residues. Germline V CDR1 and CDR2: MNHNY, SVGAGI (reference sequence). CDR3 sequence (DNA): TGTGCCAGCACCTCGGTTCGGGGGGCTTACGAGCAGTACTTC. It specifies CASTSVRGAYEQYF.

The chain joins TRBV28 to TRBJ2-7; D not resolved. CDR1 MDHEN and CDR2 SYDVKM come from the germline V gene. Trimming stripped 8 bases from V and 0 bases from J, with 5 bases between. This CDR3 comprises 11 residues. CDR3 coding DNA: TGTGCCAGCCTGAGCTCCTACGAGCAGTACTTC. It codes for CASLSSYEQYF.